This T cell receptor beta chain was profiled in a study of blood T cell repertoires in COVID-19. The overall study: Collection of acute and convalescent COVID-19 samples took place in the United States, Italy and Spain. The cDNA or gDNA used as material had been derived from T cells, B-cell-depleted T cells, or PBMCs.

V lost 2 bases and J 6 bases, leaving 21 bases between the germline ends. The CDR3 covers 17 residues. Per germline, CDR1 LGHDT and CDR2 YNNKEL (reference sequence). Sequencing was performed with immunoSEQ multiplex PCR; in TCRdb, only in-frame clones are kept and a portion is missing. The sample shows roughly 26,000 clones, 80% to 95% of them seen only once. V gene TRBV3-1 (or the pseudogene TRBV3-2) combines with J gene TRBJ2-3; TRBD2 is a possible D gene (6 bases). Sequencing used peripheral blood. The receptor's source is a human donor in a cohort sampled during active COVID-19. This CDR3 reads CASSQPTRGDPPDTQYF. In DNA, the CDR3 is TGTGCCAGCAGCCAACCCACACGCGGGGACCCCCCCGATACGCAGTATTTT.